Shown below are 15 T cell receptor beta chains from a single sample sequenced in a study of T cells in localized non-small cell lung cancer. Produced via immunoSEQ multiplex PCR; TCRdb's table is partial and in-frame only. The table has 100,000 to 150,000 clones, 89% seen once. The source was peripheral blood, collected before any cancer treatment. All receptors come from a female donor over 55 with stage I lung adenocarcinoma.

V gene TRBV15 combines with J gene TRBJ1-4; no definite D call. Germline CDR1 is LNHNV and CDR2 is YYDKDF (reference sequence). This CDR3 is 13 amino acids long. With 0 bases removed from V and 8 bases from J, the gap between germline ends came to 7 bases. CDR3 nucleotides: TGTGCCACCAGCAGAGATCCCGGGGAAAAACTGTTTTTT. It translates to CATSRDPGEKLFF.

This clone was detected only once. The rearrangement joins TRBV11-1 to TRBJ2-1; D is unclear. The CDR3 sequence is 14 residues long. In germline, CDR1 is SGHAT, CDR2 FQDESV (reference sequence). V was clipped by 1 base and J by 4 bases, with 8 bases between them. The CDR3 here is CASSLVFKYNEQFF. The CDR3 bases are TGTGCCAGCAGCTTAGTGTTCAAATACAATGAGCAGTTCTTC.

Written as DNA, the CDR3 is TGTGCCTGGAGGGAGGGACAGGGTAATTCACCCCTCCACTTT. It translates to CAWREGQGNSPLHF. The chain joins TRBV30 to TRBJ1-6; 9 positions agree with TRBD1. Germline CDR1 is GTSNPN and CDR2 is SVGIG (reference sequence). V dropped 3 bases and J dropped 6; count of bases not matched to a gene: 3. The CDR3 has 14 residues.

The rearrangement links TRBV18 to TRBJ2-5, with D maybe TRBD2 (6 bases). The CDR3 covers 15 residues. Germline CDR1 and CDR2: KGHSH and LQKENI. The germline V and J ends were trimmed by 0 bases and 4 bases, with 12 bases remaining between them. CDR3 sequence reads: CASSPPRRGGETQYF. The DNA for the CDR3 is TGTGCCAGCTCACCACCGCGTAGGGGAGGAGAGACCCAGTACTTC.

The chain recombines TRBV11-3 with TRBJ2-1, with D uncertain. Deletions cut 4 bases from V and 5 bases from J, with 9 bases between. The CDR3 is made up of 13 amino acids. In germline, CDR1 is SGHNT, CDR2 YENEEA. DNA of the CDR3: TGTGCCAGCAGCTCCCTTAGTGACAATGAGCAGTTCTTC. This encodes CASSSLSDNEQFF.

This chain links TRBV7-3 with TRBJ2-1; D remains unclear. The CDR3 runs 14 residues. Trimming removed 5 bases from V and 6 bases from J, with 14 bases in between. Germline lookup yields CDR1 SGHTA and CDR2 FQGTGA. The CDR3 sequence is CASSHTGPLNEQFF. The CDR3 DNA reads TGTGCCAGCAGCCATACCGGGCCACTCAATGAGCAGTTCTTC.

The chain is built from TRBV18 and TRBJ2-1; the D gene is possibly TRBD1 (6 bases). Germline V gene sequence: CDR1 KGHSH, CDR2 LQKENI. Trimming took 2 bases from V and 0 from J, leaving 14 bases between them. The CDR3 sequence is 17 residues long. CDR3: CASSPFLGQSSYNEQFF. The CDR3 coding sequence is TGTGCCAGCTCACCATTTCTGGGACAAAGCTCCTACAATGAGCAGTTCTTC.

The chain is built from TRBV9 and TRBJ2-1; 9 bases line up with TRBD2. Per germline, CDR1 SGDLS and CDR2 YYNGEE. The V and J ends lost 3 bases and 5 bases, in that order; junction bases with no gene match: 6. The length of the CDR3 is 15 residues. The CDR3 reads CASSAGLAINNEQFF. The CDR3 nucleotides read TGTGCCAGCAGCGCCGGACTAGCGATTAACAATGAGCAGTTCTTC. Variable domain in full (rest from reference TRBV9 and TRBJ2-1): DSGVTQTPKHLITATGQRVTLRCSPRSGDLSVYWYQQSLDQGLQFLIQYYNGEERAKGNILERFSAQQFPDLHSELNLSSLELGDSALYFCASSAGLAINNEQFFGPGTRLTVL.

This clone turned up a few times. The sample carries other DNA sequences with the same CDR3. The chain employs TRBV9 and TRBJ2-7; a weak D match, TRBD1 (5 bases). The CDR3 runs 13 residues. Trimming cost V 0 bases and J 3 bases, with 7 bases left between them. Germline CDR1 and CDR2: SGDLS and YYNGEE. The CDR3 reads CASSVAQGYEQYF. The CDR3 nucleotides are TGTGCCAGCAGCGTAGCGCAGGGCTACGAGCAGTACTTC.

This clone showed up just once. The J gene is TRBJ1-2, the V gene TRBV20-1, with D possibly being TRBD1 (5 bases). This CDR3 is built from 10 residues. The V end was cut by 2 bases, the J end by 12 bases, with 10 bases between. Germline-derived CDR1 and CDR2 are DFQATT and SNEGSKA (reference sequence). Written as DNA, the CDR3 is TGCAGTGCTAGATGGGGGGGAGACACCTTC. It is translated as CSARWGGDTF.

The V and J genes are TRBV7-2 and TRBJ2-2, with no clear D. This CDR3 contains 15 residues. Germline lookup yields CDR1 SGHTA and CDR2 FQGNSA. Between the trimmed V and J ends, which lost 1 base and 6 bases, there was a span of 12 bases. As DNA, the CDR3 is TGTGCCAGCAGCTTAGAGACATCCCGGGCCGGGGAGCTGTTTTTT. Residues: CASSLETSRAGELFF. Full variable domain (missing parts from reference TRBV7-2 and TRBJ2-2): GAGVSQSPSNKVTEKGKDVELRCDPISGHTALYWYRQSLGQGLEFLIYFQGNSAPDKSGLPSDRFSAERTGGSVSTLTIQRTQQEDSAVYLCASSLETSRAGELFFGEGSRLTVL.

The chain employs TRBV6-1 and TRBJ2-7; 14 bases align to TRBD2. J gave up 5 bases and V 2 bases, and 2 bases lay outside the gene matches. Germline V gene data show CDR1 as MNHNS and CDR2 as SASEGT. CDR3 length: 15 residues. In DNA, the CDR3 is TGTGCCAGCAGTGAACGACTAGCGGGAGGGAACGAGCAGTACTTC. Residues: CASSERLAGGNEQYF.

The rearrangement uses TRBV7-3 and TRBJ2-5; D is tentatively TRBD1 or TRBD2 (6 bases each). This CDR3 spans 13 amino acids. Trimming took off 5 bases at V and 6 bases at J, with 13 bases between the two ends. Germline assignment: CDR1 SGHTA and CDR2 FQGTGA. The CDR3, as DNA: TGTGCCAGCAGCCTAGAGGGGGGACAGACCCAGTACTTC. Amino acids: CASSLEGGQTQYF.

The V call is TRBV7-2, the J call TRBJ2-1; 12 bases are a match to TRBD2. CDR3 length: 18 residues. Germline loops: CDR1 SGHTA, CDR2 FQGNSA. Trimming took 1 base from V and 9 from J; bases not matched to a gene: 13. CDR3 region: CASSLESARLAGDSEQFF. The CDR3, as DNA: TGTGCCAGCAGCTTAGAGTCCGCACGACTAGCGGGAGACTCTGAGCAGTTCTTC. Complete variable domain (other parts from reference TRBV7-2 and TRBJ2-1): GAGVSQSPSNKVTEKGKDVELRCDPISGHTALYWYRQSLGQGLEFLIYFQGNSAPDKSGLPSDRFSAERTGGSVSTLTIQRTQQEDSAVYLCASSLESARLAGDSEQFFGPGTRLTVL.

This clone was seen once. J is TRBJ1-1 and V is TRBV2, with D possibly matching TRBD1 (5 bases). The CDR3 has 15 residues. Germline CDR1 SNHLY, CDR2 FYNNEI. Trimming took 5 bases from V and 3 from J, leaving 16 bases between them. CDR3 coding DNA: TGTGCCAGCAGTTACACAGGTCCTCCGTACACTGAAGCTTTCTTT. Translated, it gives CASSYTGPPYTEAFF.